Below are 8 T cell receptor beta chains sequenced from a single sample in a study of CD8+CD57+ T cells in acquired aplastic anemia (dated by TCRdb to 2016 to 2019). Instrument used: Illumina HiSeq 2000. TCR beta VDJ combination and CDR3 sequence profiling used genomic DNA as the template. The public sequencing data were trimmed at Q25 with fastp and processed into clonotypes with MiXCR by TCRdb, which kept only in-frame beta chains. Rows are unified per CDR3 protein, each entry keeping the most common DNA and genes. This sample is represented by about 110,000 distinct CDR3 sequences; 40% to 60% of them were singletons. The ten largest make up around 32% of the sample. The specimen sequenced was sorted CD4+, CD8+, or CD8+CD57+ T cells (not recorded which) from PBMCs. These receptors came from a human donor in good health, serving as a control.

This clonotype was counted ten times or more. The DNA for the CDR3 is TGTGCCAGCAGAACACCGGTATCCTACGAGCAGTACTTC. Encoded protein: CASRTPVSYEQYF. The rearrangement joins TRBV5-6 to TRBJ2-7, with no clear D. The germline CDR1 and CDR2 sequences are SGHDT and YYEEEE. Deletions cut 5 bases from V and 1 base from J, with 10 bases between. The CDR3 runs 13 residues.

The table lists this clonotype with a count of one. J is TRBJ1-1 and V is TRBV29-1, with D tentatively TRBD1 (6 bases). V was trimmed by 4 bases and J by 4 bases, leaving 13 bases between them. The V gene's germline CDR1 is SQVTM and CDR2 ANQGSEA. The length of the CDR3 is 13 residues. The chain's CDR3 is CSVARGASTEAFF. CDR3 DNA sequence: TGCAGCGTTGCCAGGGGCGCGAGCACTGAAGCTTTCTTT.

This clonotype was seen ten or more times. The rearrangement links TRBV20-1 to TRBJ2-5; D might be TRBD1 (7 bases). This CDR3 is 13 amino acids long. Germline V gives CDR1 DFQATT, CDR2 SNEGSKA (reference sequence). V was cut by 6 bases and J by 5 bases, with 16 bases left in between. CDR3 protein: CSATRGARETQYF. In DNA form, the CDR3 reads TGCAGTGCCACCAGGGGGGCTCGGGAGACCCAGTACTTC.

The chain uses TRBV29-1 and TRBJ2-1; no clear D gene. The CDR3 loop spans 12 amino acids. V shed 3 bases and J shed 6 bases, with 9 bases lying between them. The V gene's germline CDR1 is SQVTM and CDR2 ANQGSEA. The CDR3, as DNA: TGCAGCGTTGATCGCGGATCCAATGAGCAGTTCTTC. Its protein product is CSVDRGSNEQFF.

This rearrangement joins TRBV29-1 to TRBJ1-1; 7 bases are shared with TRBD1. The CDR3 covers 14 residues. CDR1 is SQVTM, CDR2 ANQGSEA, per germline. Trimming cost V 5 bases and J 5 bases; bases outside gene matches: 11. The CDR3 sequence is CSVQTTGTKTEAFF. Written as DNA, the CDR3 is TGCAGCGTTCAAACGACAGGGACAAAGACTGAAGCTTTCTTT.

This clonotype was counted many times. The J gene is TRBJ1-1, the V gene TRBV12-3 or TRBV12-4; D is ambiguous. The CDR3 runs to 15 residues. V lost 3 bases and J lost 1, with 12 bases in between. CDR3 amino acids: CASSLTDPRNTEAFF. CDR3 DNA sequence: TGTGCCAGCAGTTTGACCGACCCAAGGAACACTGAAGCTTTCTTT.

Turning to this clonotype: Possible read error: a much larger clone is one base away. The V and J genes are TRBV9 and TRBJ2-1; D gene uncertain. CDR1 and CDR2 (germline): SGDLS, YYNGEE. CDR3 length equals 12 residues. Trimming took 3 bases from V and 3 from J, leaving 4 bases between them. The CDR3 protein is CASSGDYNEQFF. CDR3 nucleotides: TGTGCCAGCAGCGGGGACTACAATGAGCAGTTCTTC.

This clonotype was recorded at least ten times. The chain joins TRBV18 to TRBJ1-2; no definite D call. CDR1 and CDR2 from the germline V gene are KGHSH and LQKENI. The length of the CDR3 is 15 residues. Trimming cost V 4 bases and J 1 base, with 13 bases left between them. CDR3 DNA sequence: TGTGCCAGCTCACTCCGGTGGCAGCATAACTATGGCTACACCTTC. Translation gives CASSLRWQHNYGYTF.